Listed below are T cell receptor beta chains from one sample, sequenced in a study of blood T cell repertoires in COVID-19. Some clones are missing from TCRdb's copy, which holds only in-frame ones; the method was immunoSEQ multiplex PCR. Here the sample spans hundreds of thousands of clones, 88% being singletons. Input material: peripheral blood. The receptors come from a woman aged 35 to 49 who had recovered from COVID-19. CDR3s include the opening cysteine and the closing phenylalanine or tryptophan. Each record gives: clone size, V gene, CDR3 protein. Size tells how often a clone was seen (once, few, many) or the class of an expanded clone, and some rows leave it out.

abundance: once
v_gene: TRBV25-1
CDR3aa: CASSGTGIEAFF

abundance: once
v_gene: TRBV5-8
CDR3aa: CASSGGGRQETQYF

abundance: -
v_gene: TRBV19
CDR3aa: CASSPPQGAANSPLHF

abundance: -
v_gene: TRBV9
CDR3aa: CASNPGTGWGNTEAFF

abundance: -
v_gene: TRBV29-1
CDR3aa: CSGMDTGGSLNTEAFF

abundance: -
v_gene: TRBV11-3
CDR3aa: CASSPRTGRETTEAFF

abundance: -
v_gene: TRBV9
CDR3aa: CASSGGLAYGYTF

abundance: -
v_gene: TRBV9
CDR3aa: CASSVGPRTGSGELFF

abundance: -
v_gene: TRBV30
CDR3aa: CAWSVGGNNEQFF

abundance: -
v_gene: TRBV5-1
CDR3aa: CASSLATGFEKLFF

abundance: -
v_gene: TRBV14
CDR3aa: CASSRLAGRQDTQYF

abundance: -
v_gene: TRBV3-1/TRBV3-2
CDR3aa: CASSRGTGGYEQYF

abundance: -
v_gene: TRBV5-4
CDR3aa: CASSLGAAVGKLFF

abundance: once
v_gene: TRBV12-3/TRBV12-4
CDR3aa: CASSQRAGYEQYF

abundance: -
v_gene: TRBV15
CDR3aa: CATSRGSGSSYNEQFF

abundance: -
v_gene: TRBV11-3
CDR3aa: CASSQGGGAANTEAFF

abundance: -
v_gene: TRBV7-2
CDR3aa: CASSAPGQGLSYTF

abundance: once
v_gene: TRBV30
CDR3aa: CAWRGQGGTEAFF

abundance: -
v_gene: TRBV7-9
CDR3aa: CASSLAWGDGYTF

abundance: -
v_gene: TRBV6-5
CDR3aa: CASSYQGANSPLHF

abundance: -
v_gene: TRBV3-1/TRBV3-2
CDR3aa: CASSQVAGRTGNTIYF

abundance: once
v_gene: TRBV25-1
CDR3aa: CASRTGSDGELFF

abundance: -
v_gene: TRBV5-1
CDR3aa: CASTRTGQGNTIYF

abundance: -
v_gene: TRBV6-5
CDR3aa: CASTPRVRVYEQYF

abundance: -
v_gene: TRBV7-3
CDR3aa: CASSLGLAGSYEQYF

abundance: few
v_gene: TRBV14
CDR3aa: CASSHKRGVWAEAFF

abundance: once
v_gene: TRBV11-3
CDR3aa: CASSLDFSGSGQETQYF

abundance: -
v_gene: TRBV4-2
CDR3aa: CASSQLGTSGNEQFF